These 5 T cell receptor beta chains were sequenced from one sample in a study of neurological immune-mediated disorders. TCRdb reprocessed the 5' RACE reads with MiXCR, giving one entry per CDR3 protein. The profile shows 50,000 to 70,000 distinct CDR3 sequences, 2% to 2.5% of them singletons. The sample comprised PBMCs. All receptors derive from a man aged 45-65 years with multiple sclerosis.

This clonotype was detected ten times or more. The genes are TRBV30 and TRBJ2-5; 8 bases match TRBD1. Trimming at V came to 2 bases and at J to 4 bases, leaving 3 bases not matched to a gene. Germline V gene sequence: CDR1 GTSNPN, CDR2 SVGIG (reference sequence). The CDR3 sequence is 13 residues long. The chain's CDR3 is CAWSWTGLETQYF. CDR3 nucleotides: TGTGCCTGGAGTTGGACAGGGCTAGAGACCCAGTACTTC. Drawing the rest from reference TRBV30 and TRBJ2-5, the complete variable domain is SQTIHQWPATLVQPVGSPLSLECTVEGTSNPNLYWYRQAAGRGLQLLFYSVGIGQISSEVPQNLSASRPQDRQFILSSKKLLLSDSGFYLCAWSWTGLETQYFGPGTRLLVL.

This clonotype was detected many times. V gene TRBV5-1 combines with J gene TRBJ2-5, with TRBD1 matching over 10 bases. The CDR3 has 16 residues. J gave up 5 bases and V 0 bases, and 7 bases lay outside the gene matches. In germline, CDR1 is SGHRS, CDR2 YFSETQ. CDR3 in DNA: TGCGCCAGCAGCTTGGTCCCGCCGGACAGGGGGGAGACCCAGTACTTC. Protein: CASSLVPPDRGETQYF.

This clonotype was seen repeatedly, ten times or more. This rearrangement joins TRBV6-5 to TRBJ2-2; D tentatively reads TRBD1 or TRBD2 (5 bases each). V lost 8 bases and J 7 bases, leaving 11 bases between the germline ends. The germline V gene has CDR1 MNHEY and CDR2 SVGAGI. The length of the CDR3 is 12 residues. The CDR3 sequence: CASSGGIGELFF. The CDR3 region has the DNA TGTGCCAGCTCTGGGGGTATCGGGGAGCTGTTTTTT.

Many counts were recorded for this clonotype. The rearrangement uses TRBV11-2 and TRBJ1-4; D unclear. Germline V gives CDR1 SGHAT, CDR2 FQNNGV. The length of the CDR3 is 15 residues. The V end was cut by 1 base, the J end by 4 bases, with 10 bases between. The CDR3: CASSLVWALNEKLFF. The CDR3 DNA is TGTGCCAGCAGCTTAGTCTGGGCACTTAATGAAAAACTGTTTTTT.

This clonotype rates as medium-sized (0.01 to 0.1%). The genes are TRBV29-1 and TRBJ2-7, with D possibly being TRBD1 or TRBD2 (6 bases each). CDR3 length: 14 amino acids. Trimming removed 0 bases from V and 5 bases from J, with 14 bases in between. CDR1 and CDR2 (germline): SQVTM, ANQGSEA. CDR3 region: CSVEDPGGEDEQYF. DNA for the CDR3: TGCAGCGTTGAAGACCCCGGGGGCGAGGACGAGCAGTACTTC.